This TCR beta chain was captured by sequencing in a study of cytomegalovirus exposure and HLA in healthy donors. Study observations and caveats: Equally common other TCR beta chains were less clonally expanded than HLA-associated ones, a later analysis found. Later, an analysis found that common viral pathogens appeared to be linked with several of the most significant clusters. Information on immune exposure was restricted to one variable (CMV serostatus).

This CDR3 has 13 residues. V was pared by 5 bases and J by 5 bases, with 10 bases between. CDR1 and CDR2 from the germline V gene are MNHEY and SVGAGI. In the PCR, 60 Vbeta and 13 Jbeta primers were used. Sequencing used immunoSEQ multiplex PCR; TCRdb keeps in-frame clones, though not all of them. The sample lists roughly 100,000 clones; under 85% were seen once. Worth noting for this clone: The target antigen is unknown.

V and J are TRBV6-5 and TRBJ2-1, with TRBD2 as a possible D gene (5 bases). The sequenced material came from PBMCs. The receptor was derived from a man aged 18 to 29 in good health and CMV-seronegative. CDR3: CASSQGSHNEQFF. DNA of the CDR3: TGTGCCAGCAGTCAAGGGAGCCACAATGAGCAGTTCTTC.